The rows below give T cell receptor beta chains drawn from one sample of a study of T cells in localized non-small cell lung cancer. This table comes from immunoSEQ multiplex PCR, and its TCRdb copy is limited to in-frame clones, with some not included. The sample lists about 34,000 clones; roughly 94% were seen once. The starting material was peripheral blood, obtained before any cancer treatment. The receptors here all came from a woman aged 40-70 years with stage I lung adenocarcinoma. CDR3s include the opening cysteine and the closing phenylalanine or tryptophan. D genes are given only for firm matches. The size field is filled for only some rows; it gives once, few, many or a size class.

>TRBV7-2|NA|NA|TRBJ2-3
CASSSLWDTQYF
TGTGCCAGCAGCTCCTTGTGGGATACGCAGTATTTT
>TRBV28|few|NA|TRBJ1-5
CASSEEVRPQHF
TGTGCCAGCAGTGAGGAGGTTAGACCACAGCATTTT
>TRBV28|NA|NA|TRBJ1-2
CALGGVYGYTF
TGTGCCCTTGGGGGGGTTTATGGCTACACCTTC
>TRBV19|NA|NA|TRBJ2-6
CASSINSGSGANVLTF
TGTGCCAGTAGTATTAATTCCGGATCTGGGGCCAACGTCCTGACTTTC
>TRBV7-2|NA|NA|TRBJ2-3
CASSSPSRGDYSTDTQYF
TGTGCCAGCAGCTCCCCCTCGCGCGGAGACTATAGCACAGATACGCAGTATTTT
>TRBV19|NA|TRBD1|TRBJ1-1
CASNPDRVNTEAFF
TGTGCCAGTAACCCGGACAGGGTGAACACTGAAGCTTTCTTT
>TRBV11-2|NA|NA|TRBJ2-7
CASSFVGYEQYF
TGTGCCAGCAGCTTTGTTGGCTACGAGCAGTACTTC
>TRBV19|NA|NA|TRBJ1-6
CASRLQLGNSPLHF
TGTGCCAGTAGATTGCAGCTCGGTAATTCACCCCTCCACTTT
>TRBV5-1|NA|NA|TRBJ2-2
CASSLTANTGELFF
TGCGCCAGCAGCTTGACGGCGAACACCGGGGAGCTGTTTTTT
>TRBV4-3|NA|TRBD2|TRBJ2-3
CASSLGLAGLRSTDTQYF
TGCGCCAGCAGCCTGGGACTAGCGGGGCTAAGGAGCACAGATACGCAGTATTTT
>TRBV5-1|NA|NA|TRBJ1-2
CASNPGHTTNYGYTF
TGCGCCAGCAATCCAGGGCATACAACTAACTATGGCTACACCTTC
>TRBV10-1|NA|TRBD1|TRBJ2-5
CASSSGQGPQETQYF
TGCGCCAGCAGTTCTGGACAGGGCCCCCAAGAGACCCAGTACTTC
>TRBV12-5|once|NA|TRBJ2-7
CASGPRAEGLYEQYF
TGTGCTAGTGGCCCAAGAGCGGAGGGGCTCTACGAGCAGTACTTC
>TRBV20-1|NA|TRBD2|TRBJ2-3
CSARETSEYF
TGCAGTGCTAGAGAGACTAGCGAATATTTT
>TRBV7-6|NA|NA|TRBJ2-7
CASSSPALNEQYF
TGTGCCAGCAGCTCCCCCGCTCTGAACGAGCAGTACTTC
>TRBV6-6|NA|TRBD2|TRBJ2-1
CASSGRESYNEQFF
TGTGCCAGCAGTGGGCGGGAGTCCTACAATGAGCAGTTCTTC
>TRBV27|NA|NA|TRBJ1-2
CASSLSGGYGYTF
TGTGCCAGCAGTTTATCCGGGGGATATGGCTACACCTTC
>TRBV28|NA|NA|TRBJ2-7
CASSLGGAGEQYF
TGTGCCAGCAGTTTAGGAGGGGCAGGCGAGCAGTACTTC
>TRBV7-2|NA|NA|TRBJ1-5
CASSPYNQPQHF
TGTGCCAGCAGCCCTTACAATCAGCCCCAGCATTTT
>TRBV6-5|NA|NA|TRBJ2-4
CASSYVPEGIQYF
TGTGCCAGCAGTTACGTTCCAGAGGGCATTCAGTACTTC
>TRBV4-2|NA|TRBD2|TRBJ2-1
CASSQVGLAGSSYNEQFF
TGTGCCAGCAGCCAAGTCGGGCTAGCGGGGAGCTCCTACAATGAGCAGTTCTTC
>TRBV28|NA|NA|TRBJ1-3
CASSLAGTLTGNTIYF
TGTGCCAGCAGTTTGGCCGGGACTCTAACAGGAAACACCATATATTTT
>TRBV19|NA|NA|TRBJ2-7
CASSRTQLYEQYF
TGTGCCAGTAGTAGGACCCAGTTGTACGAGCAGTACTTC
>TRBV10-2|NA|NA|TRBJ2-2
CASRVGTSYGELFF
TGCGCCAGCAGGGTTGGAACATCCTATGGGGAGCTGTTTTTT
>TRBV5-1|NA|TRBD1|TRBJ2-7
CASSLRTGSYEQYF
TGCGCCAGCAGCTTGCGGACAGGCTCCTACGAGCAGTACTTC
>TRBV5-1|NA|TRBD2|TRBJ2-2
CASSSQSGATGELFF
TGCGCCAGCAGCTCCCAAAGCGGGGCGACCGGGGAGCTGTTTTTT
>TRBV7-9|NA|NA|TRBJ1-1
CASFTTAGILGTEAFF
TGTGCCAGCTTCACTACGGCGGGTATCCTGGGCACTGAAGCTTTCTTT
>TRBV15|NA|NA|TRBJ1-4
CATSRELQVEGKLFF
TGTGCCACCAGCAGAGAATTACAGGTGGAGGGTAAACTGTTTTTT
>TRBV28|NA|NA|TRBJ1-2
CASSLQTYGYTF
TGTGCCAGCAGTTTACAGACCTATGGCTACACCTTC
>TRBV4-3|NA|TRBD1|TRBJ2-7
CASSQTGEYEQYF
TGCGCCAGCAGCCAAACAGGGGAGTACGAGCAGTACTTC
>TRBV9|NA|NA|TRBJ2-3
CASSVEGHGDTQYF
TGTGCCAGCAGCGTAGAGGGACACGGGGATACGCAGTATTTT
>TRBV9|NA|TRBD1|TRBJ2-7
CASSRRRDRYTYEQYF
TGTGCCAGCAGCAGACGCCGGGACAGGTATACCTACGAGCAGTACTTC
>TRBV5-1|NA|NA|TRBJ2-5
CASSRHTTYEETQYF
TGCGCCAGCAGCCGTCATACGACATACGAAGAGACCCAGTACTTC
>TRBV6-1|NA|NA|TRBJ2-7
CASMAPELGYYEQYF
TGTGCCAGCATGGCCCCGGAGCTGGGATACTACGAGCAGTACTTC
>TRBV18|NA|NA|TRBJ2-7
CASSLRHGTYEQYF
TGTGCCAGCTCACTACGACACGGTACCTACGAGCAGTACTTC
>TRBV5-1|NA|TRBD1|TRBJ2-7
CASSLEATGTGFF
TGCGCCAGCAGCTTGGAAGCAACCGGGACAGGTTTTTTC
>TRBV29-1|NA|NA|TRBJ2-7
CSVGGRRHYEQYF
TGCAGCGTGGGGGGGCGTCGACACTACGAGCAGTACTTC